This T cell receptor (beta chain) was identified in a study of blood T cell repertoires in COVID-19. In the study overall: Collection of acute and convalescent COVID-19 samples took place in the United States, Italy and Spain. The cDNA or gDNA used as material had been derived from T cells, B-cell-depleted T cells, or PBMCs.

CDR1 SEHNR and CDR2 FQNEAQ come from the germline V gene (reference sequence). The CDR3 totals 17 residues. With V trimmed by 3 bases and J by 5 bases, 9 bases remained unmatched. Original handling: From reference gene primer amplification, estimates of nucleated cell counts were derived. Clones were read by immunoSEQ multiplex PCR, and TCRdb kept only the in-frame ones, dropping some. V, J and clone size are those of that table, while D and trimming were read from the DNA. The table records roughly 220,000 clones, roughly four fifths of them present only once. The Seattle patients joined while their infection was active and were tracked longitudinally afterward.

The J gene is TRBJ2-1, the V gene TRBV7-9; 11 bases fit TRBD1. This TCR was sampled from a woman over 75 with COVID-19, enrolled during active disease. Sequencing used peripheral blood. CDR3 nucleotides: TGTGCCAGCAGCTTCCCCCCGGACAGGGGGCTTAACAATGAGCAGTTCTTC. As protein: CASSFPPDRGLNNEQFF.